This T cell receptor (delta chain) was identified during a study of gamma-delta chains in newborns, infants, children. On the study more broadly: Innate gammadelta T cells reportedly expand polyclonally right after birth, driven by microbial exposure, per the title.

In this sample, this clone turned up a few times. This DNA translates differently at residue 10 from the TCRdb protein, which is that of a much larger clone; a read error is likely, and the protein shown is the DNA's own translation. The CDR3 length is 17 residues. Germline CDR1 is GEAIGNYY and CDR2 is EKD. TCRdb re-called clones from the reads using CATT. The sample shows thousands of delta-chain clones, around 8.7% of them seen only once. The receptor's source is a child who was a newborn, infant or young child, either healthy, febrile or measles-vaccinated (not recorded which). The chain combines TRDV2 with TRDJ3; perhaps TRDD3 as D (5 bases). The source material was blood. The CDR3 sequence: CACDTLGSSLDTRQMFF. In DNA, the CDR3 is TGTGCCTGTGACACATTGGGATCCTCCTTGGACACCCGACAGATGTTTTTC.